These 27 T cell receptor beta chains were sequenced from one sample in a study of CD8 T cells in ankylosing spondylitis (dated by TCRdb to about 2017). Findings and caveats that apply to the study as a whole: A TCR beta motif made up of under ten highly homologous amino acid variants appeared to be characteristic of blood from ankylosing spondylitis patients.

The library was obtained by 5' RACE. Sequencer: Illumina HiSeq 2500. TCRdb ran its own pipeline on the public reads, namely fastp trimming at Q25 and MiXCR clone calling, and kept in-frame beta chains. Entries that share a CDR3 protein sequence are merged under the most common genes and DNA. The sample table records fewer than 550,000 distinct CDR3 sequences; over 4% of these occur just once. The leading ten clones occupy under 4.5% of the sample. Their antigens remain unidentified. The specimen sequenced was blood, either unsorted or a sorted T cell fraction (not recorded which). Receptors were obtained from a male donor with ankylosing spondylitis.

This clonotype was recorded many times. The genes are TRBV5-1 and TRBJ2-7; weak D call: TRBD1 (5 bases). Trimming took 4 bases from V and 0 from J, leaving 8 bases between them. Germline-derived CDR1 and CDR2 are SGHRS and YFSETQ. The CDR3 runs 13 residues. The CDR3 is CASSRTSSYEQYF. Written as DNA, the CDR3 is TGCGCCAGCAGCCGGACAAGCTCCTACGAGCAGTACTTC.

At least ten counts were recorded for this clonotype. V and J are TRBV20-1 and TRBJ1-2; D may be TRBD1 (5 bases). V lost 3 bases and J 5 bases, leaving 13 bases between the germline ends. Germline-derived CDR1 and CDR2 are DFQATT and SNEGSKA (reference sequence). The CDR3 is 13 residues long. CDR3: CSARRPGLYGYTF. In DNA form, the CDR3 reads TGCAGTGCTAGGAGACCGGGGCTTTATGGCTACACCTTC.

This clonotype has at least ten counts. The J gene is TRBJ2-1, the V gene TRBV20-1; 7 nucleotides line up with TRBD1. The length of the CDR3 is 15 residues. Germline values: CDR1 DFQATT, CDR2 SNEGSKA (reference sequence). V dropped 5 bases and J dropped 0; count of bases not matched to a gene: 7. The CDR3 region is CSASDRHSSYNEQFF. The CDR3 DNA sequence: TGCAGTGCTTCGGACAGGCACAGCTCCTACAATGAGCAGTTCTTC.

This clonotype came up many times. The chain uses TRBV4-2 and TRBJ2-2; 7 bases match TRBD2. The germline V gene has CDR1 LGHNA and CDR2 YNFKEQ. The V segment lost 8 bases and the J segment 4 bases; nucleotides outside the gene matches: 10. This CDR3 is built from 15 residues. The CDR3 DNA reads as TGTGCCAGCCGGATTGGGGCTAGCGGCACCGGGGAGCTGTTTTTT. This translates into CASRIGASGTGELFF.

The chain recombines TRBV14 with TRBJ2-1, with D unclear. The CDR3 is 12 residues long. Trimming removed 2 bases from V and 12 bases from J, with 11 bases in between. CDR1 is SGHDN, CDR2 FVKESK, per germline. The CDR3 DNA follows: TGTGCCAGCAGCCAAAGCCGATCTTGGCAGTTCTTC. This sequence encodes CASSQSRSWQFF. The full variable domain, completed using reference TRBV14 and TRBJ2-1, is EAGVTQFPSHSVIEKGQTVTLRCDPISGHDNLYWYRRVMGKEIKFLLHFVKESKQDESGMPNNRFLAERTGGTYSTLKVQPAELEDSGVYFCASSQSRSWQFFGPGTRLTVL.

Only a few counts were recorded for this clonotype. This chain uses TRBV10-3 with TRBJ2-7; D gene unclear. The CDR3 contains 15 residues. Germline assignment: CDR1 ENHRY and CDR2 SYGVKD. V was cut by 4 bases and J by 2 bases, with 15 bases left in between. The CDR3 sequence: CAISALSSLPYEQYF. CDR3 in DNA: TGTGCCATCAGTGCGCTGAGTAGCCTTCCCTACGAGCAGTACTTC.

This clonotype turned up a few times. For the CDR3, the DNA is TGTGCCAGCAGCTTAGCCGGGACTAGACAGTACAATGAGCAGTTCTTC. As protein: CASSLAGTRQYNEQFF. The rearrangement joins TRBV7-9 to TRBJ2-1; TRBD2 matches at 8 bases. CDR3 length: 16 amino acids. Trimming removed 0 bases from V and 4 bases from J; junction bases left unmatched: 5. Germline CDR1 reads SEHNR; CDR2 reads FQNEAQ (reference sequence).

This clonotype was detected ten times or more. This chain joins TRBV11-2 and TRBJ2-5; possibly TRBD2 for D (6 bases). This CDR3 comprises 15 residues. Trimming pared 4 bases from V and 6 bases from J, leaving 18 bases between. In germline, CDR1 is SGHAT, CDR2 FQNNGV. The CDR3 protein is CASSSPTSLGKTQYF. In DNA, the CDR3 is TGTGCCAGCAGCTCCCCGACTAGTTTGGGAAAGACCCAGTACTTC.

Many counts were recorded for this clonotype. The V call is TRBV29-1, the J call TRBJ2-1; 7 positions agree with TRBD1. The CDR3 spans 13 residues. V lost 6 bases, J lost 4 bases, and 6 bases stayed unmatched. Germline CDR1 and CDR2: SQVTM and ANQGSEA. CDR3 DNA sequence: TGCAGCGTCCCGACAGGGTTGTACAATGAGCAGTTCTTC. Protein sequence: CSVPTGLYNEQFF.

This clonotype was seen ten or more times. The chain is built from TRBV29-1 and TRBJ2-1, with TRBD2 identical over 11 bases. The trim removed 3 bases at V and 2 bases at J, leaving 3 bases unmatched. The CDR3 loop spans 15 amino acids. Germline V gene lookup returns CDR1 SQVTM and CDR2 ANQGSEA. In DNA form, the CDR3 reads TGCAGCGTTGATCGACTAGCGGGAACCTACAATGAGCAGTTCTTC. Protein product: CSVDRLAGTYNEQFF.

The chain carries TRBV11-2 and TRBJ1-2; 8 nucleotides match TRBD1. V gave up 2 bases and J gave up 2 bases; unmatched junction bases: 7. Germline loops: CDR1 SGHAT, CDR2 FQNNGV. This CDR3 is built from 16 residues. CDR3 bases: TGTGCCAGCAGCTTATCAGGGACAGGAAGGAACTATGGCTACACCTTC. This encodes CASSLSGTGRNYGYTF.

This clonotype was detected ten times or more. The chain links TRBV29-1 to TRBJ2-3; 7 bases are a match to TRBD2. Trimming cost V 4 bases and J 3 bases; bases outside gene matches: 10. This CDR3 comprises 15 residues. Germline CDR1 SQVTM, CDR2 ANQGSEA. The CDR3 DNA reads as TGCAGCGTTGCCGGGGCGGGAGTTCCTACAGATACGCAGTATTTT. As protein: CSVAGAGVPTDTQYF.

This clonotype has ten or more counts. V and J are TRBV4-3 and TRBJ2-2; D is possibly TRBD2 (5 bases). Trimming cost V 0 bases and J 3 bases, with 14 bases left between them. The CDR3 runs 17 residues. CDR1 is LGHNA and CDR2 is YSLEER in the germline V gene. CDR3 coding DNA: TGCGCCAGCAGCCAAGATTATCGGGGATGGTACACCGGGGAGCTGTTTTTT. It encodes CASSQDYRGWYTGELFF.

Many counts were recorded for this clonotype. The chain uses TRBV20-1 and TRBJ1-5; the match to TRBD1 covers 9 bases. CDR3 length: 13 residues. CDR1 DFQATT and CDR2 SNEGSKA come from the germline V gene (reference sequence). V shed 3 bases, J shed 6 bases, and the junction held 3 bases outside the gene matches. Written as DNA, the CDR3 is TGCAGTGCTAGCACAGGGGGCGGTCAGCCCCAGCATTTT. This encodes CSASTGGGQPQHF.

This clonotype was recorded at least ten times. CDR3: CASSPQGGNTGELFF. Written as DNA, the CDR3 is TGTGCCAGCAGTCCACAGGGGGGGAACACCGGGGAGCTGTTTTTT. The rearrangement links TRBV6-1 to TRBJ2-2, with 8 positions matching TRBD1. Trimming removed 5 bases from V and 1 base from J; junction bases left unmatched: 3. Germline V gene sequence: CDR1 MNHNS, CDR2 SASEGT. CDR3 size: 15 residues.

This clonotype was detected many times. The CDR3 protein is CASSLDRESPLHF. CDR3 bases: TGTGCCAGCAGTTTGGACAGGGAGTCACCCCTCCACTTT. The genes are TRBV28 and TRBJ1-6; 8 nucleotides match TRBD1. Looked up from germline, CDR1 is MDHEN and CDR2 is SYDVKM. The CDR3 runs 13 residues. V shed 3 bases, J shed 10 bases, and the junction held 2 bases outside the gene matches.

The table lists this clonotype with many counts. The J gene is TRBJ1-1, the V gene TRBV4-1, with D maybe TRBD1 (6 bases). Trimming left V 4 bases short and J 5 bases short, with 17 bases between. This CDR3 region has 15 residues. Germline-derived CDR1 and CDR2 are MGHRA and YSYEKL. This chain's CDR3 is CASSRVQGISTEAFF. DNA for the CDR3: TGCGCCAGCAGCCGGGTGCAGGGGATCAGTACTGAAGCTTTCTTT.

In this sample, this clonotype turned up many times. The chain combines TRBV11-2 with TRBJ1-1, with TRBD1 matching 7 bases. The germline gives CDR1 SGHAT, CDR2 FQNNGV. The CDR3 has 15 residues. With 5 bases clipped from V and 5 bases from J, the junction kept 11 bases outside the gene matches. The DNA of the CDR3 is TGTGCCAGCAGCGCAGTAGGGCAGGGGGGTACTGAAGCTTTCTTT. Translating it yields CASSAVGQGGTEAFF. The entire variable domain, with the rest obtained from reference TRBV11-2 and TRBJ1-1, is as follows: EAGVAQSPRYKIIEKRQSVAFWCNPISGHATLYWYQQILGQGPKLLIQFQNNGVVDDSQLPKDRFSAERLKGVDSTLKIQPAKLEDSAVYLCASSAVGQGGTEAFFGQGTRLTVV.

Ten or more counts support this clonotype. The chain recombines TRBV5-1 with TRBJ2-1; D is ambiguous. This CDR3 comprises 14 residues. V dropped 4 bases and J dropped 2 bases, with 10 bases sitting between them. Germline CDR1 is SGHRS and CDR2 is YFSETQ. DNA of the CDR3: TGCGCCAGCAGCCCCCCGGGTCCCTACAATGAGCAGTTCTTC. This translates into CASSPPGPYNEQFF. The full variable domain, in which reference TRBV5-1 and TRBJ2-1 provide the parts outside the CDR3, is KAGVTQTPRYLIKTRGQQVTLSCSPISGHRSVSWYQQTPGQGLQFLFEYFSETQRNKGNFPGRFSGRQFSNSRSEMNVSTLELGDSALYLCASSPPGPYNEQFFGPGTRLTVL.

This clonotype was counted ten times or more. Written as DNA, the CDR3 is TGTGCCAGCAGCTTAGATACAGGGAGCTCTGGCTACACCTTC. Translation: CASSLDTGSSGYTF. The V gene is TRBV7-9, the J gene TRBJ1-2, with D possibly matching TRBD1 (6 bases). Trimming pared 1 base from V and 7 bases from J, leaving 13 bases between. Germline lookup yields CDR1 SEHNR and CDR2 FQNEAQ (reference sequence). CDR3 length equals 14 residues.

This clonotype was recorded a few times. The chain combines TRBV6-1 with TRBJ1-3; D gene unclear. CDR1 is MNHNS and CDR2 is SASEGT in the germline V gene. Trimming pared 0 bases from V and 0 bases from J, leaving 6 bases between. This CDR3 has 15 amino acids. The chain's CDR3 is CASSEASYSGNTIYF. The CDR3 DNA is TGTGCCAGCAGTGAAGCAAGTTACTCTGGAAACACCATATATTTT.

This clonotype was recorded at least ten times. The V call is TRBV10-3, the J call TRBJ2-7; D is tentatively TRBD1 or TRBD2 (5 bases each). CDR1 ENHRY and CDR2 SYGVKD come from the germline V gene. The CDR3 has 11 residues. Trimming took off 8 bases at V and 5 bases at J, with 10 bases between the two ends. CDR3 loop: CAIGGSDEQYF. Written as DNA, the CDR3 is TGTGCCATCGGGGGATCCGACGAGCAGTACTTC.

This chain uses TRBV20-1 with TRBJ2-5; 7 bases are a match to TRBD2. Germline V gene sequence: CDR1 DFQATT, CDR2 SNEGSKA (reference sequence). The J segment lost 2 bases and the V segment lost 6 bases, leaving 9 bases of the junction unmatched. The CDR3 is 14 residues long. CDR3: CSAHSSGLQETQYF. In nucleotides, the CDR3 is TGCAGTGCGCATAGTAGCGGGCTACAAGAGACCCAGTACTTC.

A few counts support this clonotype. The chain joins TRBV9 to TRBJ2-1, with 10 bases identical to TRBD2. Looked up from germline, CDR1 is SGDLS and CDR2 is YYNGEE. This CDR3 has 17 amino acids. V trimming: 3 bases; J trimming: 8 bases; junction bases outside the gene matches: 14. DNA of the CDR3: TGTGCCAGCAGCGAGCCCTTAAGCGGGGGGGCCTGGGATGAGCAGTTCTTC. It is translated as CASSEPLSGGAWDEQFF. Supplemented by reference TRBV9 and TRBJ2-1, the full variable domain reads DSGVTQTPKHLITATGQRVTLRCSPRSGDLSVYWYQQSLDQGLQFLIQYYNGEERAKGNILERFSAQQFPDLHSELNLSSLELGDSALYFCASSEPLSGGAWDEQFFGPGTRLTVL.

Turning to this clonotype: This clone may be a read error of a much larger clone one base away. This chain uses TRBV5-6 with TRBJ2-5; 7 bases agree with TRBD1. V lost 3 bases, J lost 4 bases, and 6 bases stayed unmatched. The CDR3 covers 14 residues. Germline assignment: CDR1 SGHDT and CDR2 YYEEEE. The CDR3 spells CASSSTTGTETQYF. In DNA form, the CDR3 reads TGTGCCAGCAGCTCGACGACAGGGACAGAGACCCAGTACTTC.

This clonotype occurred many times. The chain has TRBV5-1 and TRBJ2-7; 8 bases match TRBD2. The J segment lost 3 bases and the V segment lost 0 bases, leaving 5 bases of the junction unmatched. The CDR3 totals 15 residues. CDR1 is SGHRS, CDR2 YFSETQ, per germline. Here the CDR3 DNA reads TGCGCCAGCAGCTTGGTGGGAGCGGGAGTCTACGAGCAGTACTTC. This gives the protein CASSLVGAGVYEQYF.

This clonotype was counted ten times or more. The V gene is TRBV20-1, the J gene TRBJ1-5; TRBD1 agrees at 9 bases. The J segment lost 0 bases and the V segment lost 4 bases, leaving 4 bases of the junction unmatched. This CDR3 comprises 15 residues. The germline V gene encodes CDR1 DFQATT and CDR2 SNEGSKA (reference sequence). The CDR3 nucleotides are TGCAGTGCTATGGGACAGGGATATAGCAATCAGCCCCAGCATTTT. Its translation: CSAMGQGYSNQPQHF.